This T cell receptor (beta chain) was obtained from a study of T-cell reconstitution after alpha-beta-depleted transplantation in children. The study's findings and limits: T-cell numbers and diversity, one year after transplant, stemmed largely from T cells that were newly produced. It was reported that alpha-beta T cells came from several hundred expanded graft clones (about two months after transplant). Some patients' high day-60 TCRbeta diversity was traced to surviving recipient T cells and thymic progenitors.

This clonotype was seen a few times. What it recognizes is unknown. Unique molecular identifiers were used in preparing the TCRbeta library. Via MiXCR, TCRdb re-called the PCR reads, giving one row per CDR3 protein. The sample lists roughly 350,000 distinct CDR3 sequences; 15% to 20% were seen once. This clonotype was obtained from a male patient aged 2 to 10 who had a stem cell transplant for acute lymphoblastic leukemia, so the T cells may come from the graft donor. The specimen comprised PBMCs, mostly from graft donor cells, sampled 360 days after TCRalphabeta/CD19-depleted stem cell transplant.

The chain's CDR3 is CASSMDPRGEKLFF. CDR3 nucleotide sequence: TGTGCCAGCAGCATGGACCCCCGGGGTGAAAAACTGTTTTTT. This chain links TRBV5-5 with TRBJ1-4; no clear D. Germline values: CDR1 SGHKS, CDR2 YYEKEE (reference sequence). Trimming took off 4 bases at V and 7 bases at J, with 14 bases between the two ends. The CDR3 is made up of 14 amino acids.